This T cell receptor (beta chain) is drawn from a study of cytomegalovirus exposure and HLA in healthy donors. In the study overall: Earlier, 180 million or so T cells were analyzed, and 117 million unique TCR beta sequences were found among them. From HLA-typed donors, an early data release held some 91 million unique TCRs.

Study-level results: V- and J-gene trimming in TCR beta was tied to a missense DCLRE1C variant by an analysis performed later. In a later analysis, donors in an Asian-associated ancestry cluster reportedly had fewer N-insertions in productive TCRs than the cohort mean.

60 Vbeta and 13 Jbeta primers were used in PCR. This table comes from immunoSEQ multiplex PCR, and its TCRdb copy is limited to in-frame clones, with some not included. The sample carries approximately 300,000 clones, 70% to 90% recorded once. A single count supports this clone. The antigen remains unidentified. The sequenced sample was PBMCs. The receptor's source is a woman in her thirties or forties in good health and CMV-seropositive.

CDR3 in DNA: TGTGCCTGGAGTGTTAGATGGCCTAGCGGGAAATCAGATACGCAGTATTTT. It translates to CAWSVRWPSGKSDTQYF. This sequence joins TRBV30 and TRBJ2-3, with 9 bases identical to TRBD2. Looked up from germline, CDR1 is GTSNPN and CDR2 is SVGIG (reference sequence). The CDR3 extends over 17 amino acids. J lost 4 bases, V lost 0 bases, and 11 bases had no gene match. Full variable domain (missing parts from reference TRBV30 and TRBJ2-3): SQTIHQWPATLVQPVGSPLSLECTVEGTSNPNLYWYRQAAGRGLQLLFYSVGIGQISSEVPQNLSASRPQDRQFILSSKKLLLSDSGFYLCAWSVRWPSGKSDTQYFGPGTRLTVL.